This TCR beta chain was identified in a study of shared clonotypes between healthy human individuals. The study's findings and limits: Several donors showed sharing of about 4.7% of naive CD4 clonotypes.

Turning to this clone: Antigen specificity is unknown.

It was 200 to 250 ng DNA, approximately 30,000 T cell genomes, that sorted-subset replicate PCRs used. Using immunoSEQ multiplex PCR, the repertoire was profiled, and TCRdb retains in-frame clones only, with some absent. Among 550,000 to 850,000 clones, 55% to 75% were seen once, and the ten largest hold less than 2%. In germline, CDR1 is SGHTA, CDR2 FQGNSA. Trimming removed 0 bases from V and 5 bases from J, with 16 bases in between. The CDR3 runs 16 residues. All the donors were Caucasian adults who lived in Nashville, Tennessee. The specimen sequenced was memory CD4+ T cells sorted from blood. Subset reported: CD45RA-negative fraction. The TCR sequence derives from a woman aged 30 to 39 in good health. The V and J genes are TRBV7-2 and TRBJ2-5, with D possibly TRBD2 on 7 matching bases. The CDR3 region has the DNA TGTGCCAGCAGCTTAGCTCTCTATGAGGGGGGGGAGACCCAGTACTTC. It is translated as CASSLALYEGGETQYF.